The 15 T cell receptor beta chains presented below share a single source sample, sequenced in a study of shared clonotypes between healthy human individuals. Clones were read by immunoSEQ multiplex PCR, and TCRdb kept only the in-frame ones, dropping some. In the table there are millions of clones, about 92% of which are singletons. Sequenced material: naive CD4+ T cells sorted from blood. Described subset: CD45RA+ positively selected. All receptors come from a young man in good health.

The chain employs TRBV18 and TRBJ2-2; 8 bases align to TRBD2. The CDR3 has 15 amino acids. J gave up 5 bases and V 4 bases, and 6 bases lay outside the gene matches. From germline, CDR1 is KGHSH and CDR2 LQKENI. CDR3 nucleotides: TGTGCCAGCTCACGGATAGCGGGGTATACCGGGGAGCTGTTTTTT. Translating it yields CASSRIAGYTGELFF. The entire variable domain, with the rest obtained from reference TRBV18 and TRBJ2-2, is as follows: NAGVMQNPRHLVRRRGQEARLRCSPMKGHSHVYWYRQLPEEGLKFMVYLQKENIIDESGMPKERFSAEFPKEGPSILRIQQVVRGDSAAYFCASSRIAGYTGELFFGEGSRLTVL.

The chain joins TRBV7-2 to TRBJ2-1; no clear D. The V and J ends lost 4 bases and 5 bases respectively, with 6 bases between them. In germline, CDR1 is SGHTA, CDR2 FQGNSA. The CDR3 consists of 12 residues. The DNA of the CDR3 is TGTGCCAGCAGCTCCCGAGACAATGAGCAGTTCTTC. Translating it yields CASSSRDNEQFF.

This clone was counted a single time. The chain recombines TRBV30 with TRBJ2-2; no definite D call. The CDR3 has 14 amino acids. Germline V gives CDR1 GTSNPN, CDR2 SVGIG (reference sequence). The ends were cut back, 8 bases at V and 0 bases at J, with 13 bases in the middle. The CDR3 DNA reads TGTGCCCGATTTGTAACGACGAACACCGGGGAGCTGTTTTTT. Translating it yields CARFVTTNTGELFF.

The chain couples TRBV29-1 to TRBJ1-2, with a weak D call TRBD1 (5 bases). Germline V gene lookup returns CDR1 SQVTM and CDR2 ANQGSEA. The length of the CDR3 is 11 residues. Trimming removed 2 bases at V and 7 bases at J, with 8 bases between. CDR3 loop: CSVERGSGYTF. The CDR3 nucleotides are TGCAGCGTTGAAAGGGGAAGTGGCTACACCTTC.

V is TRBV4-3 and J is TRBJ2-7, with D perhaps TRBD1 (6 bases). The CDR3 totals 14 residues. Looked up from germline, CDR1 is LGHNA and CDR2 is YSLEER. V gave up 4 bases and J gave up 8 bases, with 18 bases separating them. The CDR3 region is CASSPDRGQRQQYF. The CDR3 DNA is TGCGCCAGCAGCCCAGACCGGGGACAAAGACAGCAGTACTTC.

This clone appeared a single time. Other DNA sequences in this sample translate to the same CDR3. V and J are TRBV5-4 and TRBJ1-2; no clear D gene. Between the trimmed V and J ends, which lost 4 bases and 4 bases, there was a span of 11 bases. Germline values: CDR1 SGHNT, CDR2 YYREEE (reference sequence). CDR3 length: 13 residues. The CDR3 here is CASSPDRGYGYTF. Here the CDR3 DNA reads TGTGCCAGCAGCCCGGACCGGGGCTATGGCTACACCTTC.

CDR3 sequence (DNA): TGTGCCAGTAGTCGGGCTAGCGGCACAGATACGCAGTATTTT. Translation gives CASSRASGTDTQYF. The gene calls are TRBV19 and TRBJ2-3; tentative D call: TRBD2 (6 bases). The CDR3 length is 14 residues. V was pared by 5 bases and J by 1 base, with 10 bases between. Germline values: CDR1 LNHDA, CDR2 SQIVND (reference sequence).

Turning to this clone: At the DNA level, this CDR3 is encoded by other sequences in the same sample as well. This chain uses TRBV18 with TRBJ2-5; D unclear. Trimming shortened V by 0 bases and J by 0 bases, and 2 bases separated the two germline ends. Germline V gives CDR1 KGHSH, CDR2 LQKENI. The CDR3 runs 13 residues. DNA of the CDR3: TGTGCCAGCTCACCACCTGACCAAGAGACCCAGTACTTC. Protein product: CASSPPDQETQYF.

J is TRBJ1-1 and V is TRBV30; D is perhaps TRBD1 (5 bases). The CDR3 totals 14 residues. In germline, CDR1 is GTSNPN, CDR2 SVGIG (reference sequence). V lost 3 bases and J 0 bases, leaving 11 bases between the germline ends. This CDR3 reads CAWSTRQLNTEAFF. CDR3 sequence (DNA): TGTGCCTGGAGCACGAGACAGCTGAACACTGAAGCTTTCTTT. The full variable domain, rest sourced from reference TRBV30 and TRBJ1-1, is SQTIHQWPATLVQPVGSPLSLECTVEGTSNPNLYWYRQAAGRGLQLLFYSVGIGQISSEVPQNLSASRPQDRQFILSSKKLLLSDSGFYLCAWSTRQLNTEAFFGQGTRLTVV.

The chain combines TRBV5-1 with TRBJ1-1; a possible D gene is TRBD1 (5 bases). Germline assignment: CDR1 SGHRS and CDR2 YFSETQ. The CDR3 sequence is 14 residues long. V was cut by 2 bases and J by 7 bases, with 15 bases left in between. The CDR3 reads CASSLVQDPYEAFF. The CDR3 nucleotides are TGCGCCAGCAGCTTAGTACAGGACCCTTATGAAGCTTTCTTT.

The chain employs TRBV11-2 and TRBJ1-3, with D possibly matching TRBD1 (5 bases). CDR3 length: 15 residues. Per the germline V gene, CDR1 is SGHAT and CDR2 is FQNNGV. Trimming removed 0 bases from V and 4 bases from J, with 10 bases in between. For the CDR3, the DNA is TGTGCCAGCAGCTTAGATTCAGGGTACGGAAACACCATATATTTT. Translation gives CASSLDSGYGNTIYF.

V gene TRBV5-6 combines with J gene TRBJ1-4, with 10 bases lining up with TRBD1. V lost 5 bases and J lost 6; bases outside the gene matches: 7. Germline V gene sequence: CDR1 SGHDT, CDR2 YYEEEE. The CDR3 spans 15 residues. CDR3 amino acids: CASSLTGTGDEKLFF. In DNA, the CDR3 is TGTGCCAGCAGTCTAACCGGGACAGGGGATGAAAAACTGTTTTTT.

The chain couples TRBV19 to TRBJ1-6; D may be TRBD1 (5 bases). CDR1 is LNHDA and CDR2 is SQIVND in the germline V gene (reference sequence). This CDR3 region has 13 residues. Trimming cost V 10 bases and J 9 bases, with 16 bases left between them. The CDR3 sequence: CATAGTLGSPLHF. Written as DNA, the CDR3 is TGTGCCACCGCCGGGACTCTTGGTTCACCCCTCCACTTT.

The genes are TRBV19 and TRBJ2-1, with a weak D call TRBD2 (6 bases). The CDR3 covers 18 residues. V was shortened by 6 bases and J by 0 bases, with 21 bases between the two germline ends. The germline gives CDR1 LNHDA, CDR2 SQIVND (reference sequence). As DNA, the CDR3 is TGTGCCAGTAGCCAGGGTCGCGGGGTCTCCGCCTCCTACAATGAGCAGTTCTTC. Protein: CASSQGRGVSASYNEQFF.

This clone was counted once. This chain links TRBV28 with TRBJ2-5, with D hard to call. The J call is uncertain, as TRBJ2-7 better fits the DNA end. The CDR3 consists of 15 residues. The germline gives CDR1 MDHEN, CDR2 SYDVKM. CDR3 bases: TGTGCCAGCAGTTTAATCGAACTGGGAACCTACGAGCAGTACTTC. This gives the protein CASSLIELGTYEQYF.